The subject of this entry is one T cell receptor beta chain. No antigen is known for it. Sorting separated CD4+ and CD8+ T cells out of PBMCs. Investigators isolated RNA and reverse transcribed it into cDNA to act as the sequencing template. The method was immunoSEQ multiplex PCR; TCRdb's version includes in-frame clones alone and lacks a portion of them. The data hold approximately 140,000 clones, with 45% to 60% observed a single time. The sample belongs to a study of CD8+ T cells in alopecia areata. Overall study findings and caveats: More clonal than normal scalp was lesional scalp, particularly alopecia totalis/universalis.

The TCR sequence derives from a human donor with alopecia areata. The sample consisted of CD4+ T cells sorted from blood.

CDR3 sequence (DNA): TGTGCCACCAGCAGAGATCCTAGGGAGCAGTACTTC. It is translated as CATSRDPREQYF. The chain joins TRBV15 to TRBJ2-7; D gene uncertain. V was trimmed by 0 bases and J by 7 bases, leaving 7 bases between them. Looked up from germline, CDR1 is LNHNV and CDR2 is YYDKDF (reference sequence). This CDR3 is 12 amino acids long.